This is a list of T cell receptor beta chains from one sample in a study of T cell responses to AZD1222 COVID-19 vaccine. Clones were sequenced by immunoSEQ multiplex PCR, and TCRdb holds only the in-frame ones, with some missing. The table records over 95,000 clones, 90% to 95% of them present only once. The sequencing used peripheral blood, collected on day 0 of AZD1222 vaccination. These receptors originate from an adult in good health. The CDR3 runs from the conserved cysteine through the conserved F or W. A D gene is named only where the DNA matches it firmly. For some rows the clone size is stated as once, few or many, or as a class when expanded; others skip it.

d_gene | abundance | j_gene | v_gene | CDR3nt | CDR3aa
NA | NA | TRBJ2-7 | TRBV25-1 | TGTGCCAGCAGTGGCCCTCCGGGACACCTGAACGAGCAGTACTTC | CASSGPPGHLNEQYF
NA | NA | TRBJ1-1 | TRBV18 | TGTGCCAGCTCCGGCCAGAATTGGAACACTGAAGCTTTCTTT | CASSGQNWNTEAFF
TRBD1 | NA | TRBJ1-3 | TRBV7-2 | TGTGCCAGCAGCCTCGGACAGGTCGGAAACACCATATATTTT | CASSLGQVGNTIYF
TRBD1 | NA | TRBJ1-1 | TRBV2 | TGTGCCAGGATGACAGGGTTTAACACTGAAGCTTTCTTT | CARMTGFNTEAFF
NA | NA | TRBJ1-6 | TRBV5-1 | TGCGCCAGCAGCCCCTCGACGGAGCTTTCGGCCCTCCACTTT | CASSPSTELSALHF
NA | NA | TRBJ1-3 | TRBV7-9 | TGTGCCAGCAGCTTAAGTGCGGGGGTCACCATATATTTT | CASSLSAGVTIYF
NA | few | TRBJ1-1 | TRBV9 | TGTGCCAGCAGCGGCCGGGACCCTCGCCTCGCTGAAGCTTTCTTT | CASSGRDPRLAEAFF
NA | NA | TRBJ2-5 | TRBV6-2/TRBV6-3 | TGTGCCAGCAGTTCGACCTGGGGGTCTATGCGAGAGACCCAGTACTTC | CASSSTWGSMRETQYF
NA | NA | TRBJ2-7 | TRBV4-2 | TGTGCCAGCAGCCAAGGAGACTCCTACGAGCAGTACTTC | CASSQGDSYEQYF
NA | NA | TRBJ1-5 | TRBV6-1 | TGTGCCAGCAGTGACGAATATATTCGGCCCCAGCATTTT | CASSDEYIRPQHF
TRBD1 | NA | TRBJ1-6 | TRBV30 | TGTGCCTGGAATAGACAGGGGATTCCTTCACCCCTCCACTTT | CAWNRQGIPSPLHF
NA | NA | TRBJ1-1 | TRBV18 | TGTGCCAGCTCACCGCGGGACGGACCTCCGAACACTGAAGCTTTCTTT | CASSPRDGPPNTEAFF
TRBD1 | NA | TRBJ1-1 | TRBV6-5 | TGTGCCAGCAGCCGGACAGGGGACACTGAAGCTTTCTTT | CASSRTGDTEAFF
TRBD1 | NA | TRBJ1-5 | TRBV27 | TGTGCCAGCGGCCGGGACAGGGCCCGCTATAGCAATCAGCCCCAGCATTTT | CASGRDRARYSNQPQHF
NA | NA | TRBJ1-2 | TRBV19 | TGTGCCAGTGGGAACGGACAGCCCGCTAACTATGGCTACACCTTC | CASGNGQPANYGYTF
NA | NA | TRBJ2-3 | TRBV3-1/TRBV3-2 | TGTGCCAGCAGCCAGGGGGCCCGCTACACAGATACGCAGTATTTT | CASSQGARYTDTQYF
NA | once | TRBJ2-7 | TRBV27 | TGTGCCAGCAGTTTTTCGGGGTTGAACTACGAGCAGTACTTC | CASSFSGLNYEQYF
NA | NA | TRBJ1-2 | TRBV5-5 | TGTGCCAGCAGCCCGGACGGGGGAGGGAGGGACTATGGCTACACCTTC | CASSPDGGGRDYGYTF
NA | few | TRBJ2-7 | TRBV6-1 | TGTGCCAGCAGTGAAGAATCGGGACACTCCTACGAGCAGTACTTC | CASSEESGHSYEQYF
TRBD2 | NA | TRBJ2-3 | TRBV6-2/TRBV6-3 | TGTGCCAGCAGTTACGACGAGACTAGCGGGGGACGGGATACGCAGTATTTT | CASSYDETSGGRDTQYF
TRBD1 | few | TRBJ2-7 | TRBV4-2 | TGTGCCAGCAGCCAAATAAGGGACAGTTCCTACGAGCAGTACTTC | CASSQIRDSSYEQYF
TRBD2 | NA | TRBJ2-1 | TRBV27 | TGTGCCAGCAGTTTATTTGGACTAGCGGGGGGTTACTACAATGAGCAGTTCTTC | CASSLFGLAGGYYNEQFF
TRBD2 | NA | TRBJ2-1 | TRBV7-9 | TGTGCCAGCAGCTTAAGAGCGGGGGCGGAGGGTGAGCAGTTCTTC | CASSLRAGAEGEQFF
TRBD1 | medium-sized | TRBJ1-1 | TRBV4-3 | TGCGCCAGCAGCCAGTCCGGGACAGGGTCCCGTTTGAACACTGAAGCTTTCTTT | CASSQSGTGSRLNTEAFF
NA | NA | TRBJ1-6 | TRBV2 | TGTGCCAGCAGGGAAATGAAACCCCTCCACTTT | CASREMKPLHF
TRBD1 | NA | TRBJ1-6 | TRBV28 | TGTGCCAGCACAAAACAGGGGAGGAATTCACCCCTCCACTTT | CASTKQGRNSPLHF
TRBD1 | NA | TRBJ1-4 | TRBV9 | TGTGCCAGCAGCGTCGGAGGGACAGGGGGTGAAAAACTGTTTTTT | CASSVGGTGGEKLFF
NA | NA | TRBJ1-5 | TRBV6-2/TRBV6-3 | TGTGCCAGCAGCGGCCCGTCAGGGTTGGAAGGTCAGCCCCAGCATTTT | CASSGPSGLEGQPQHF
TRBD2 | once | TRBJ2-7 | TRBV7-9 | TGTGCCAGCACCAATCGTGGGGACTACTCCTACGAGCAGTACTTC | CASTNRGDYSYEQYF
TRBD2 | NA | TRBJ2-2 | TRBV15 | TGTGCCACCAGCAGAGAGAGGGGACTAGCGCTTGCGAACACCGGGGAGCTGTTTTTT | CATSRERGLALANTGELFF
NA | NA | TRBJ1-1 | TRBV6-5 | TGTGCCAGCAAGAGAGGGGTGACTGAAGCTTTCTTT | CASKRGVTEAFF
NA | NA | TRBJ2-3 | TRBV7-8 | TGTGCCAGCAGCATTCAATCCGGGACTCCTCGGGATACGCAGTATTTT | CASSIQSGTPRDTQYF
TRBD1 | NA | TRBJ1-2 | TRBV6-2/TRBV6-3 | TGTGCCAGCAGTTACTCCTCAGGGGGGCCTGGCTACACCTTC | CASSYSSGGPGYTF
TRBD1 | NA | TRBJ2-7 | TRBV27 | TGTGCCAGCAGTTTATCTGCGACAGGGATTTCCTACGAGCAGTACTTC | CASSLSATGISYEQYF
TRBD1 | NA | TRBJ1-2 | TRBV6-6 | TGTGCCAGCAGTTACCCCAGGACAGGGGATGGCTACACCTTC | CASSYPRTGDGYTF
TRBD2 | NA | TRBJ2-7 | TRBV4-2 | TGTGCCAGCAGCCCACTAGCGGCGCCCTCCTACGAGCAGTACTTC | CASSPLAAPSYEQYF
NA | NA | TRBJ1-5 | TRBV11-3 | TGTGCCAGCAGCCTAGTTAGGGCCTTATGGGGCGACGGCAATCAGCCCCAGCATTTT | CASSLVRALWGDGNQPQHF
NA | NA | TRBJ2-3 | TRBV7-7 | TGTGCCAGCAGCTTAAAACCCGGGTGGGGGTCAGATACGCAGTATTTT | CASSLKPGWGSDTQYF
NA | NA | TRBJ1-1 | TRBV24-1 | TGTGCCACCAGTGATCCCTCGGGGGGCGGTGAAGCTTTCTTT | CATSDPSGGGEAFF
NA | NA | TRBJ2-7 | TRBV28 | TGTGCCAGCACCCCGGACGGGCTCTCCTACGAGCAGTACTTC | CASTPDGLSYEQYF
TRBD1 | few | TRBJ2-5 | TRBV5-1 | TGCGCCAGCAGCTTACCGGGACAGAGAAACCAAGAGACCCAGTACTTC | CASSLPGQRNQETQYF
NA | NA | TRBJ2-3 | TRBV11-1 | TGTGCCAGCAGCTTATCCCCCCCAGATACGCAGTATTTT | CASSLSPPDTQYF
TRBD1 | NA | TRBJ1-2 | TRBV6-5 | TGTGCCAGCAGTTATCGGACAGGGAGTAGCTACACCTTC | CASSYRTGSSYTF
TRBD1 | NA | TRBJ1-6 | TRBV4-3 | TGCGCCAGCAGCCAAGAACAGGGGGCTCTAGGAAATTCACCCCTCCACTTT | CASSQEQGALGNSPLHF
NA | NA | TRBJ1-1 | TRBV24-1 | TGTGCCACCAGTGGCGGATATAGCACTGAAGCTTTCTTT | CATSGGYSTEAFF
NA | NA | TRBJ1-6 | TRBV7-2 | TGTGCCAGCAGCTTAGTCCCTCCTCAAGGTTATAGTAATTCACCCCTCCACTTT | CASSLVPPQGYSNSPLHF
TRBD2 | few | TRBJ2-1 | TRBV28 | TGTGCCAGCAAAGCGGGGGGGCCCTATGAGCAGTTCTTC | CASKAGGPYEQFF
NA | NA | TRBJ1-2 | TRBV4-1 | TGCGCCAGCAGCCAAGAGGCAGGGGCGCGAGGCTACACCTTC | CASSQEAGARGYTF
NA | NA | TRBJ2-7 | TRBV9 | TGTGCCAGCAGCGTTACCGGGACGGACTCCTACGAGCAGTACTTC | CASSVTGTDSYEQYF
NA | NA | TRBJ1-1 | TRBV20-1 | TGCAGTGTTAGTGGGGCAGACTTTAACACTGAAGCTTTCTTT | CSVSGADFNTEAFF
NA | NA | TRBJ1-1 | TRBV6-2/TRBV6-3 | TGTGCCAGCAGTTTCCGGGGTCTACGGAACACTGAAGCTTTCTTT | CASSFRGLRNTEAFF
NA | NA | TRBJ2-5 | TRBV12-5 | TGTGCTAGTGATCGTGGGGGTGGGGAGACCCAGTACTTC | CASDRGGGETQYF
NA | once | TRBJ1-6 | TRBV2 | TGTGCCAGCAAGATCTCAAGGACGGGCTATAATTCACCCCTCCACTTT | CASKISRTGYNSPLHF
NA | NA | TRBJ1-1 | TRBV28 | TGTGCCAGCAGAACCCAGGGTTGGGACACTGAAGCTTTCTTT | CASRTQGWDTEAFF